These 26 T cell receptor beta chains were all obtained from the same sample, sequenced in a study of cytomegalovirus exposure and HLA in healthy donors. PCR used 60 Vbeta primers and 13 Jbeta primers. The table came from immunoSEQ multiplex PCR; TCRdb's copy has only in-frame clones and leaves some out. The sample contains 200,000 to 250,000 clones, about 75% of which appear only once. The sequenced material came from PBMCs. Every receptor here comes from a man aged 18 to 35 in good health and CMV-seronegative.

This clone was seen only a few times. This rearrangement joins TRBV21-1 to TRBJ1-1; no check of the table's D call, TRBD1, against the DNA was made. TRBV21-1 represents a pseudogene. This CDR3 region has 17 residues. CDR3 nucleotides: TGTGCCAGCAGCAAAGGAGGTGACAGCTCTATGAACACTGAAGCTTTCTTT. This sequence encodes CASSKGGDSSMNTEAFF.

The genes are TRBV6-6 and TRBJ1-5; 8 bases fit TRBD1. There are 13 residues in the CDR3. The trim removed 0 bases at V and 8 bases at J, leaving 0 bases unmatched. Germline values: CDR1 MNHNY, CDR2 SVGAGI (reference sequence). CDR3 sequence: CASSYSTGEPQHF. CDR3 in DNA: TGTGCCAGCAGTTACTCGACAGGGGAGCCCCAGCATTTT.

The rearrangement uses TRBV5-4 and TRBJ2-2; D is perhaps TRBD1 (6 bases). Trimming removed 2 bases from V and 1 base from J, with 9 bases in between. The CDR3 loop spans 15 amino acids. Looked up from germline, CDR1 is SGHNT and CDR2 is YYREEE (reference sequence). CDR3 region: CASSLEGENTGELFF. In nucleotides, the CDR3 is TGTGCCAGCAGCTTAGAGGGGGAGAACACCGGGGAGCTGTTTTTT.

The chain recombines TRBV6-1 with TRBJ2-7; D gene ambiguous. Germline loops: CDR1 MNHNS, CDR2 SASEGT. CDR3 length: 14 residues. The V and J ends lost 1 base and 5 bases respectively, with 12 bases between them. The DNA of the CDR3 is TGTGCCAGCAGTGAAGAGGCGGTTCACAACGAGCAGTACTTC. Translating it yields CASSEEAVHNEQYF.

The chain joins TRBV29-1 to TRBJ2-7, with 7 bases that match TRBD1. The CDR3 length is 12 residues. Trimming took 2 bases from V and 2 from J; bases not matched to a gene: 0. CDR1 is SQVTM and CDR2 is ANQGSEA in the germline V gene. DNA of the CDR3: TGCAGCGTTGAAAGGGGGCCCTACGAGCAGTACTTC. Translation gives CSVERGPYEQYF.

This chain connects TRBV5-1 to TRBJ2-1, with 7 nucleotides matching TRBD1. Looked up from germline, CDR1 is SGHRS and CDR2 is YFSETQ. V was pared by 1 base and J by 5 bases, with 6 bases of the junction left unmatched. The CDR3 is made up of 15 amino acids. CDR3 nucleotides: TGCGCCAGCAGCTTGTTGACAGGGTTCGACAATGAGCAGTTCTTC. Translation gives CASSLLTGFDNEQFF.

V and J are TRBV5-1 and TRBJ2-2, with TRBD1 matching 10 bases. The CDR3 loop spans 15 amino acids. The ends lost 3 bases at V and 7 bases at J; junction bases unmatched: 6. CDR1 is SGHRS and CDR2 is YFSETQ in the germline V gene. The CDR3 loop reads CASSSGQGSSGELFF. The CDR3 nucleotides are TGCGCCAGCAGCTCGGGACAGGGGTCTAGCGGGGAGCTGTTTTTT.

This clone was seen only once. The rearrangement joins TRBV27 to TRBJ2-7, with D unresolved. Germline loops: CDR1 MNHEY, CDR2 SMNVEV (reference sequence). The CDR3 covers 15 residues. V lost 0 bases, J lost 2 bases, and 11 bases lay in between. The CDR3 DNA sequence: TGTGCCAGCAGTTTATCGATCCAGGTTCCCTACGAGCAGTACTTC. It specifies CASSLSIQVPYEQYF.

This rearrangement joins TRBV11-3 to TRBJ2-5; 8 bases line up with TRBD2. There are 15 residues in the CDR3. Germline V CDR1 and CDR2: SGHNT, YENEEA. J was trimmed by 1 base and V by 5 bases; bases with no gene match: 6. The DNA of the CDR3 is TGTGCCAGCAGCCTTAGCGGGGCATCCCAAGAGACCCAGTACTTC. Protein: CASSLSGASQETQYF.

This clone was seen more than once but under ten times. The chain joins TRBV7-2 to TRBJ2-7, with 7 bases lining up with TRBD2. J was trimmed by 0 bases and V by 5 bases; bases with no gene match: 4. Per the germline V gene, CDR1 is SGHTA and CDR2 is FQGNSA. The CDR3 sequence is 14 residues long. The CDR3 is CASSPRGSSYEQYF. The CDR3 DNA sequence: TGTGCCAGCAGCCCGCGGGGGAGCTCCTACGAGCAGTACTTC.

The J gene is TRBJ2-3, the V gene TRBV9; D ambiguous. Trimming took off 3 bases at V and 2 bases at J, with 4 bases between the two ends. The CDR3 runs to 12 residues. Germline lookup yields CDR1 SGDLS and CDR2 YYNGEE. The CDR3 is CASSGDTDTQYF. In nucleotides, the CDR3 is TGTGCCAGCAGCGGAGACACAGATACGCAGTATTTT.

This chain links TRBV5-3 with TRBJ2-3, with 12 bases matching TRBD2. TRBV5-3 is identified as an open reading frame with a role that is uncertain. V trimming: 0 bases; J trimming: 3 bases; junction bases outside the gene matches: 14. The CDR3 length is 20 residues. The CDR3 coding sequence is TGTGCCAGAAGCTTGGGGGCCACTCTAGCGGGAGGGCAAAGGACAGATACGCAGTATTTT. Protein product: CARSLGATLAGGQRTDTQYF.

The chain is built from TRBV7-9 and TRBJ1-1; TRBD1 aligns across 7 bases. The CDR3 is made up of 15 amino acids. V lost 1 base and J lost 2; bases outside the gene matches: 4. Per the germline V gene, CDR1 is SEHNR and CDR2 is FQNEAQ (reference sequence). The CDR3 loop reads CASSLVTGVNTEAFF. The CDR3 bases are TGTGCCAGCAGCTTAGTTACAGGGGTTAACACTGAAGCTTTCTTT.

The CDR3: CASSESRAGWETQYF. CDR3 bases: TGTGCCAGCAGTGAAAGTAGGGCAGGGTGGGAGACCCAGTACTTC. The gene calls are TRBV6-1 and TRBJ2-5; possibly TRBD1 for D (5 bases). In germline, CDR1 is MNHNS, CDR2 SASEGT. The CDR3 spans 15 residues. V was trimmed by 2 bases and J by 5 bases, leaving 15 bases between them.

CDR3 sequence: CASMGYTEAFF. The CDR3 nucleotides are TGTGCCAGTATGGGCTACACTGAAGCTTTCTTT. The chain carries TRBV19 and TRBJ1-1, with unresolved D. Germline CDR1 and CDR2: LNHDA and SQIVND (reference sequence). Between the trimmed V and J ends, which lost 7 bases and 3 bases, there was a span of 6 bases. The CDR3 is 11 amino acids. Using reference TRBV19 and TRBJ1-1 for the parts outside the CDR3, the full variable domain is DGGITQSPKYLFRKEGQNVTLSCEQNLNHDAMYWYRQDPGQGLRLIYYSQIVNDFQKGDIAEGYSVSREKKESFPLTVTSAQKNPTAFYLCASMGYTEAFFGQGTRLTVV.

The gene calls are TRBV6-4 and TRBJ2-3, with 9 bases matching TRBD2. The CDR3 totals 16 residues. The germline gives CDR1 MRHNA, CDR2 SNTAGT. Trimming removed 0 bases from V and 8 bases from J; junction bases left unmatched: 9. CDR3: CASSDSGGGAAATQYF. The CDR3 DNA follows: TGTGCCAGCAGTGACTCTGGCGGGGGGGCCGCAGCTACGCAGTATTTT.

V usage is TRBV18 and J usage is TRBJ2-2; D is uncertain. CDR3 length equals 13 residues. Trimming took off 3 bases at V and 4 bases at J, with 6 bases between the two ends. Germline CDR1 KGHSH, CDR2 LQKENI. The CDR3 DNA reads as TGTGCCAGCTCACCCCTCCGCACCGGGGAGCTGTTTTTT. Translation gives CASSPLRTGELFF.

The chain has TRBV6-5 and TRBJ1-1, with D perhaps matching TRBD1 (5 bases). V was clipped by 4 bases and J by 10 bases, with 16 bases between them. There are 13 residues in the CDR3. Germline CDR1 MNHEY, CDR2 SVGAGI. CDR3 bases: TGTGCCAGCAGTTCCTCACCGGGCGGGGGAGCTTTCTTT. Translation: CASSSSPGGGAFF.

This clone was found once. The chain has TRBV11-2 and TRBJ2-5; 11 bases are shared with TRBD2. Germline CDR1 and CDR2: SGHAT and FQNNGV. This CDR3 comprises 17 residues. V lost 5 bases and J lost 2; bases outside the gene matches: 10. CDR3 sequence reads: CASSGGASGGYQETQYF. The DNA for the CDR3 is TGTGCCAGCAGCGGTGGGGCTAGCGGGGGGTATCAAGAGACCCAGTACTTC.

This clone appeared a single time. V is TRBV2 and J is TRBJ1-3; possibly TRBD1 for D (5 bases). Germline V CDR1 and CDR2: SNHLY, FYNNEI. V was shortened by 8 bases and J by 4 bases, with 12 bases between the two germline ends. The CDR3 runs 13 residues. CDR3: CASLRGWGNTIYF. The CDR3 DNA is TGTGCCAGCCTTCGGGGGTGGGGAAACACCATATATTTT.

The chain joins TRBV13 to TRBJ2-7; 10 bases align to TRBD1. V was clipped by 2 bases and J by 2 bases; unmatched bases: 3. This CDR3 contains 15 residues. Per the germline V gene, CDR1 is PRHDT and CDR2 is FYEKMQ (reference sequence). Written as DNA, the CDR3 is TGTGCCAGCAGCTTATCCGGACAGGGGGCCTACGAGCAGTACTTC. It translates to CASSLSGQGAYEQYF. Combining the CDR3 with reference TRBV13 and TRBJ2-7 gives the whole variable domain AAGVIQSPRHLIKEKRETATLKCYPIPRHDTVYWYQQGPGQDPQFLISFYEKMQSDKGSIPDRFSAQQFSDYHSELNMSSLELGDSALYFCASSLSGQGAYEQYFGPGTRLTVT.

V is TRBV28 and J is TRBJ2-5; 11 positions agree with TRBD2. The V and J ends lost 5 bases and 4 bases, in that order; junction bases with no gene match: 3. Germline V gene lookup returns CDR1 MDHEN and CDR2 SYDVKM. The CDR3 length is 14 residues. CDR3 coding DNA: TGTGCCAGCAGTCCGCTAGCGGGAGGAGAGACCCAGTACTTC. As protein: CASSPLAGGETQYF.

A word on this clone: The junction does not match germline at one end; this may be a read error. This chain links TRBV4-3 with TRBJ2-5, with TRBD2 identical over 10 bases. The length of the CDR3 is 17 residues. From germline, CDR1 is LGHNA and CDR2 YSLEER. In DNA, the CDR3 is TGCGCCAACAGCCAAGATAGTGAGCGGGGGGGCCTAGAGACCCAGTACTTC. It encodes CANSQDSERGGLETQYF.

This clone has just a few counts. This rearrangement joins TRBV4-3 to TRBJ1-2; D gene uncertain. Trimming took 4 bases from V and 3 from J, leaving 15 bases between them. Germline CDR1 and CDR2: LGHNA and YSLEER. The CDR3 covers 15 residues. CDR3 amino acids: CASSPGSGDHYGYTF. CDR3 coding DNA: TGCGCCAGCAGCCCCGGGAGCGGGGATCACTATGGCTACACCTTC.

This chain's CDR3 is CASSLQEGALEPQHF. CDR3 in DNA: TGTGCCAGCAGTCTCCAAGAGGGGGCTTTGGAGCCCCAGCATTTT. The chain joins TRBV28 to TRBJ1-5; 7 bases map to TRBD1. Germline V gives CDR1 MDHEN, CDR2 SYDVKM. The CDR3 runs 15 residues. J gave up 8 bases and V 5 bases, and 12 bases lay outside the gene matches.

This clone has a handful of counts. DNA of the CDR3: TGCGCCAGCAGCCTCCTCACTGGCAATGAGCAGTTCTTC. Translated, it gives CASSLLTGNEQFF. The chain uses TRBV4-1 and TRBJ2-1; D is ambiguous. Germline V gives CDR1 MGHRA, CDR2 YSYEKL. The CDR3 totals 13 residues. V was cut by 4 bases and J by 6 bases, with 10 bases left in between.